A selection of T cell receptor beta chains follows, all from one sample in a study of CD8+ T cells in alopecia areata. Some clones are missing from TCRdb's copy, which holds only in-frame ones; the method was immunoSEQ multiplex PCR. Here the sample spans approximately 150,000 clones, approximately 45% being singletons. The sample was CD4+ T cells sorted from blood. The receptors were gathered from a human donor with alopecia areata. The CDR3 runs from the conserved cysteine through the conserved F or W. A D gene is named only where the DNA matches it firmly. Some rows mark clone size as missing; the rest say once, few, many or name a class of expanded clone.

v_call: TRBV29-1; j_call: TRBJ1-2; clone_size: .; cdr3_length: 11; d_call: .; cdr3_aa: CSVETGGGYTF; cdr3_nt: TGCAGCGTTGAGACGGGGGGCGGCTACACCTTC
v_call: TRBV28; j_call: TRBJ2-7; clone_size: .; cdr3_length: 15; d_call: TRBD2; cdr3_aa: CASSQSGEGTYEQYF; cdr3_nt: TGTGCCAGCAGCCAAAGCGGGGAGGGTACCTACGAGCAGTACTTC
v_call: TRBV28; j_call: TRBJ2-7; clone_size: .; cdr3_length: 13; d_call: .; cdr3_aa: CASSLRLHYEQYF; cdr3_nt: TGTGCCAGCAGTTTGAGACTACACTACGAGCAGTACTTC
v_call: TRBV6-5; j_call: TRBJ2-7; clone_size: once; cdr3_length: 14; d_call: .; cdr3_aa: CASSYRGSAYEQYF; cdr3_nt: TGTGCCAGCAGTTACCGGGGATCGGCCTACGAGCAGTACTTC
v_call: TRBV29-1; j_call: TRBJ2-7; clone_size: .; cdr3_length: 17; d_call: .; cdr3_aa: CSVRRPLLTTKGYEQYF; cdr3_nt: TGCAGCGTTCGCCGGCCGCTGTTGACAACGAAAGGATACGAGCAGTACTTC
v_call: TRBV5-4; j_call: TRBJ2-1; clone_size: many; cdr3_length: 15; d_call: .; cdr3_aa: CASSFDGRTYNEQFF; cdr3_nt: TGTGCCAGCAGCTTCGACGGGAGAACTTACAATGAGCAGTTCTTC
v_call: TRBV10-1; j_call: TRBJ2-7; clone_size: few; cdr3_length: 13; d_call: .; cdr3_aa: CASSENRAYEQYF; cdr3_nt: TGCGCCAGCAGTGAGAACAGGGCCTACGAGCAGTACTTC
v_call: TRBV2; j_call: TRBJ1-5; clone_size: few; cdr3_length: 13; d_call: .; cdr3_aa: CASSEPRGADQHF; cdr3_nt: TGTGCCAGCAGTGAACCGAGAGGCGCGGACCAGCATTTT
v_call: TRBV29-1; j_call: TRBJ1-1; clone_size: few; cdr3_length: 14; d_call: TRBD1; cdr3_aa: CSVAGTGFNTEAFF; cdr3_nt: TGCAGCGTTGCCGGGACAGGGTTTAACACTGAAGCTTTCTTT
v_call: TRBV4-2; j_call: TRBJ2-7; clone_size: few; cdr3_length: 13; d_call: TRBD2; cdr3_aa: CASRTSGTYEQYF; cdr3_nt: TGTGCCAGCAGGACTAGCGGGACCTACGAGCAGTACTTC
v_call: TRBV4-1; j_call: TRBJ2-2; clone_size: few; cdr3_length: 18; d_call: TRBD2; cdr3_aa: CASSQDGTSGRATGELFF; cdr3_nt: TGCGCCAGCAGCCAAGATGGGACTAGCGGGAGGGCGACCGGGGAGCTGTTTTTT
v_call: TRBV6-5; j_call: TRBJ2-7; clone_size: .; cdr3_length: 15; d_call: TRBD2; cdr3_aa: CASSRYSGTTYEQYF; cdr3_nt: TGTGCCAGCAGCCGATATAGCGGGACGACCTACGAGCAGTACTTC
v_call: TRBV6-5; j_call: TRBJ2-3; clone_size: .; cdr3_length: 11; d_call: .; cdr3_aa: CASRTGPTQYF; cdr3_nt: TGTGCCAGCAGGACGGGACCTACGCAGTATTTT
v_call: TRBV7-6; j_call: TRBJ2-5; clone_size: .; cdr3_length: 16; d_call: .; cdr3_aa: CASSLALGRGQETQYF; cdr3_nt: TGTGCCAGCAGCTTAGCTCTAGGGCGGGGCCAAGAGACCCAGTACTTC
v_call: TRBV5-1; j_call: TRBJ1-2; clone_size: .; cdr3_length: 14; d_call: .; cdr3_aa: CASSLDGNNYGYTF; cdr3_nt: TGCGCCAGCAGCTTGGACGGTAACAACTATGGCTACACCTTC
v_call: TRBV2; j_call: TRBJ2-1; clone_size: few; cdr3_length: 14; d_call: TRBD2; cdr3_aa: CASTIERGYNEQFF; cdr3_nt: TGTGCCAGCACAATCGAGCGGGGGTACAATGAGCAGTTCTTC
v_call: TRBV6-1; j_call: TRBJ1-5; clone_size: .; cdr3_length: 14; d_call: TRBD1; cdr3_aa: CASRGTGNNQPQHF; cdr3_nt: TGTGCCAGCAGGGGGACAGGGAACAATCAGCCCCAGCATTTT
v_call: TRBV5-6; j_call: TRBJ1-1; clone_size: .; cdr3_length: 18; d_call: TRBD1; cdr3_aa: CASSLVTGDRYSGTEAFF; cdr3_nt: TGTGCCAGCAGCTTGGTAACCGGGGACAGGTATTCAGGCACTGAAGCTTTCTTT
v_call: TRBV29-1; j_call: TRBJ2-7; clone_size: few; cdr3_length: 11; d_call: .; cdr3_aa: CSVEFSYEQYF; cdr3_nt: TGCAGCGTTGAATTCTCCTACGAGCAGTACTTC
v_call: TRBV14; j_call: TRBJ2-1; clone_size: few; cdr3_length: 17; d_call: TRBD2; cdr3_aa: CASSRGLLAGDPNEQFF; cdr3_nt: TGTGCCAGCAGCCGTGGTCTCTTAGCGGGAGATCCCAATGAGCAGTTCTTC
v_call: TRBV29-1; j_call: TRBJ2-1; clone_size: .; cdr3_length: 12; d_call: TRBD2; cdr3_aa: CSLGLADNEQFF; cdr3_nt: TGCAGCCTGGGGCTAGCGGACAATGAGCAGTTCTTC
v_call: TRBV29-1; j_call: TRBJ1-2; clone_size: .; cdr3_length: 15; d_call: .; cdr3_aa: CSVDISGVGSYGYTF; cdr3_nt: TGCAGCGTCGACATCTCTGGGGTTGGTTCCTATGGCTACACCTTC
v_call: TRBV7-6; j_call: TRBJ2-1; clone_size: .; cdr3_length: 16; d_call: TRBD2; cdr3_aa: CASSLGLAGAYNEQFF; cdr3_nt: TGTGCCAGCAGCTTAGGACTAGCGGGAGCCTACAATGAGCAGTTCTTC
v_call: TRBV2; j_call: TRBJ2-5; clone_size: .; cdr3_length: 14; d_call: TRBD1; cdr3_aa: CASSDRGQGETQYF; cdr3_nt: TGTGCCAGCAGTGACAGGGGACAGGGAGAGACCCAGTACTTC
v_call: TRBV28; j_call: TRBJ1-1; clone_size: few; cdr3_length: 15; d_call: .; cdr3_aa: CASSLLSGGTTEAFF; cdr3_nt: TGTGCCAGCAGTTTACTTTCCGGGGGGACCACTGAAGCTTTCTTT
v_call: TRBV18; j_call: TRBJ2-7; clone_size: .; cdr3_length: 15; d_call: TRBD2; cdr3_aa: CASSEGLAGVSEQYF; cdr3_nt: TGTGCCAGCTCAGAGGGACTAGCGGGAGTTAGCGAGCAGTACTTC
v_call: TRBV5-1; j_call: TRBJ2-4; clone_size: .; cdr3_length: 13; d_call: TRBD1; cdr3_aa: CASGETGSNIQYF; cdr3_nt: TGCGCCAGCGGGGAGACAGGGTCAAACATTCAGTACTTC
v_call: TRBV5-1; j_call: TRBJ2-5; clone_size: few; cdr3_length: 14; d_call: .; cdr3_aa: CASSPDSYQETQYF; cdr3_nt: TGCGCCAGCAGCCCAGACAGCTACCAAGAGACCCAGTACTTC
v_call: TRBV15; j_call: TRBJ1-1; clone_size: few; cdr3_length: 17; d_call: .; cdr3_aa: CATSSPAGDRVWPEAFF; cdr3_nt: TGTGCCACCAGCAGTCCCGCCGGGGACCGTGTTTGGCCTGAAGCTTTCTTT
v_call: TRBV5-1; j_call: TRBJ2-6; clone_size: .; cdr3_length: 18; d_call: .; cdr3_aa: CASSLRVTDPTGANVLTF; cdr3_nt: TGCGCCAGCAGCTTGAGGGTGACAGATCCTACTGGGGCCAACGTCCTGACTTTC
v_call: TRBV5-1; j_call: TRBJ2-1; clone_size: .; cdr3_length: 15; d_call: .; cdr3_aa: CASSLGAAVVNEQFF; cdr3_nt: TGCGCCAGCAGCTTGGGGGCGGCAGTCGTCAATGAGCAGTTCTTC
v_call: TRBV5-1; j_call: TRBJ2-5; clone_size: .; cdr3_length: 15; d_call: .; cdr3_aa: CASSSQLAAQETQYF; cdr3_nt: TGCGCCAGCAGCTCGCAGTTAGCGGCCCAAGAGACCCAGTACTTC